This passage covers 21 T cell receptor beta chains from one sample sequenced in a study of blood T cells in healthy people across ages. Using a J-beta primer mix together with a sample-barcoded 5' primer, a second PCR was run for roughly 7 to 12 cycles. Each CDR3 protein gets one entry after TCRdb re-called the 5' RACE reads with MiXCR. Seen here are around 1.5 million distinct CDR3 sequences, about 35% observed once, and the top ten hold over 9%. What was sequenced was blood. These receptors were collected from a woman aged 25 to 39 in good health.

This clonotype was recorded many times. The chain has TRBV5-1 and TRBJ2-3; 8 bases map to TRBD2. Germline assignment: CDR1 SGHRS and CDR2 YFSETQ. Trimming removed 4 bases from V and 1 base from J; junction bases left unmatched: 5. CDR3 length: 15 amino acids. CDR3 sequence reads: CASSPAGGGTDTQYF. The CDR3 nucleotides read TGCGCCAGCAGCCCGGCGGGGGGTGGCACAGATACGCAGTATTTT.

About this clonotype: An end of the junction does not agree with germline; a read error may underlie this. The gene calls are TRBV7-2 and TRBJ2-1, with 8 bases that match TRBD2. Germline-derived CDR1 and CDR2 are SGHTA and FQGNSA. The CDR3 extends over 15 amino acids. The CDR3 nucleotides read TGTGCCAGCAGCTTATCGGGGGGGGCTTTCAATGGGCAGTTCTTC. Translated, it gives CASSLSGGAFNGQFF.

This clonotype appeared a few times. V and J are TRBV20-1 and TRBJ2-5, with 12 bases lining up with TRBD2. Germline-derived CDR1 and CDR2 are DFQATT and SNEGSKA (reference sequence). The CDR3 sequence is 14 residues long. V was pared by 5 bases and J by 11 bases, with 12 bases of the junction left unmatched. CDR3 sequence: CSASSGRAMREQYF. The DNA for the CDR3 is TGCAGTGCTTCTAGCGGGAGGGCCATGAGAGAGCAGTACTTC.

The rearrangement joins TRBV11-1 to TRBJ1-1; D is uncertain. Germline loops: CDR1 SGHAT, CDR2 FQDESV (reference sequence). Trimming cost V 5 bases and J 10 bases, with 14 bases left between them. This CDR3 has 12 residues. CDR3 sequence (DNA): TGTGCCAGCAGCCCGGCGACCCTTGTAGCTTTCTTT. Translated, it gives CASSPATLVAFF.

This clonotype was counted at least ten times. The J gene is TRBJ2-5, the V gene TRBV27, with D possibly matching TRBD2 (5 bases). In germline, CDR1 is MNHEY, CDR2 SMNVEV (reference sequence). The CDR3 loop spans 14 amino acids. Trimming left V 8 bases short and J 1 base short, with 14 bases between. In DNA form, the CDR3 reads TGTGCCAGCTCTTATACGAGGGCCCAAGAGACCCAGTACTTC. Translating gives CASSYTRAQETQYF.

In this sample, this clonotype turned up many times. The chain recombines TRBV6-2 or TRBV6-3 with TRBJ2-7, with D possibly matching TRBD1 (5 bases). The CDR3 extends over 15 amino acids. V dropped 8 bases and J dropped 2 bases, with 19 bases sitting between them. CDR1 and CDR2 (germline): MNHEY, SVGEGT. CDR3 coding DNA: TGTGCCAGCGAACCCGGACACAAACTAACCTACGAGCAGTACTTC. It specifies CASEPGHKLTYEQYF.

This clonotype was seen a few times. This chain joins TRBV29-1 and TRBJ1-4; 7 bases match TRBD1. V was pared by 7 bases and J by 7 bases, with 12 bases of the junction left unmatched. The CDR3 consists of 14 residues. The germline CDR1 and CDR2 sequences are SQVTM and ANQGSEA. CDR3 loop: CSAQIPGQSEKLFF. CDR3 nucleotide sequence: TGCAGCGCGCAAATCCCGGGACAGAGTGAAAAACTGTTTTTT.

This clonotype has at least ten counts. The chain is built from TRBV4-1 and TRBJ2-7; D remains ambiguous. This CDR3 has 15 residues. The germline CDR1 and CDR2 sequences are MGHRA and YSYEKL. The ends were cut back, 0 bases at V and 3 bases at J, with 12 bases in the middle. The CDR3 DNA is TGCGCCAGCAGCCAAGACTGGTACGGTGACTACGAGCAGTACTTC. It is translated as CASSQDWYGDYEQYF.

To note about this clonotype: An end of the junction does not agree with germline; a read error may underlie this. The chain has TRBV6-5 and TRBJ2-2; 11 nucleotides align to TRBD2. CDR1 is MNHEY, CDR2 SVGAGI, per germline. CDR3 length equals 19 residues. Here the CDR3 reads CASSYSRPLAGGSTGERFF. The CDR3 DNA is TGTGCCAGCAGTTACTCTCGACCTTTAGCGGGAGGGAGCACCGGGGAGCGGTTTTTT.

CDR3 region: CATSKDIGPYEQYF. The CDR3 region has the DNA TGTGCCACCAGCAAGGACATTGGACCCTACGAGCAGTACTTC. The rearrangement links TRBV15 to TRBJ2-4; TRBD1 is a possible D gene (5 bases). Judging by the DNA end, TRBJ2-7 fits better; the J call may be wrong. CDR1 LNHNV and CDR2 YYDKDF come from the germline V gene (reference sequence). The CDR3 contains 14 residues.

This clonotype was recorded only once. A much larger clone lies a single base off, so this may be a read error. The V and J genes are TRBV29-1 and TRBJ1-2; no reliable D call. Trimming pared 5 bases from V and 5 bases from J, leaving 24 bases between. Germline assignment: CDR1 SQVTM and CDR2 ANQGSEA. The CDR3 extends over 16 amino acids. The CDR3 region is CSVSPRLRSTLYGYTF. In DNA, the CDR3 is TGCAGCGTTTCGCCTCGACTCCGATCTACCCTTTATGGCTACACCTTC.

Note on this clonotype: The junction departs from germline at one end; a sequencing error may be responsible. The chain carries TRBV20-1 and TRBJ1-1; D is unclear. This CDR3 is built from 13 residues. Germline V CDR1 and CDR2: DFQATT, SNEGSKA (reference sequence). The CDR3 reads CSAGDTDSFEAFF. In DNA, the CDR3 is TGCAGTGCTGGAGATACCGATAGTTTTGAAGCTTTCTTT.

The V and J genes are TRBV5-1 and TRBJ1-2; D is ambiguous. The germline V and J ends were trimmed by 4 bases and 4 bases, with 8 bases remaining between them. Germline V gene sequence: CDR1 SGHRS, CDR2 YFSETQ. The CDR3 has 12 amino acids. DNA of the CDR3: TGCGCCAGCAGCCCAGACACCTATGGCTACACCTTC. Its translation is CASSPDTYGYTF.

The rearrangement links TRBV6-6 to TRBJ2-2; D gene unclear. CDR1 is MNHNY and CDR2 is SVGAGI in the germline V gene (reference sequence). V was clipped by 3 bases and J by 1 base, with 12 bases between them. The CDR3 loop spans 16 amino acids. CDR3 protein: CASSYGGPGNTGELFF. The CDR3 DNA sequence: TGTGCCAGCAGTTATGGTGGGCCAGGGAACACCGGGGAGCTGTTTTTT.

As to this clonotype: An end of the junction differs from the germline gene, which may be a read error. The chain has TRBV2 and TRBJ2-3, with D maybe TRBD1 (5 bases). Germline V gene sequence: CDR1 SNHLY, CDR2 FYNNEI. The CDR3 consists of 16 residues. Here the CDR3 DNA reads TGTACCAGCAGTGAAGGGTGGACATTTAGCACAGATACGCAGTATTTT. Its protein is CTSSEGWTFSTDTQYF.

The chain is built from TRBV14 and TRBJ1-2; no clear D gene. The CDR3 runs to 13 residues. Germline CDR1 SGHDN, CDR2 FVKESK. V was trimmed by 1 base and J by 3 bases, leaving 6 bases between them. This CDR3 is CASSQVGHYGYTF. CDR3 nucleotide sequence: TGTGCCAGCAGCCAAGTAGGCCACTATGGCTACACCTTC.

This clonotype was observed a handful of times. The chain has TRBV6-6 and TRBJ1-1, with 9 bases aligning to TRBD1. V shed 7 bases and J 8 bases; nucleotides not matched to a gene: 8. The CDR3 extends over 13 amino acids. Germline CDR1 is MNHNY and CDR2 is SVGAGI (reference sequence). The CDR3 region has the DNA TGTGCCAGCACCCCGGGACAGGGTACAGAAGCTTTCTTT. This encodes CASTPGQGTEAFF.

In this sample, this clonotype turned up a few times. The chain employs TRBV7-3 and TRBJ2-3; unclear D gene. The CDR3 sequence is 12 residues long. V was trimmed by 2 bases and J by 10 bases, leaving 10 bases between them. The germline V gene has CDR1 SGHTA and CDR2 FQGTGA. The CDR3 sequence: CASSLPRSPQYF. The DNA for the CDR3 is TGTGCCAGCAGCTTACCGCGGTCCCCGCAGTATTTT.

The chain has TRBV11-2 and TRBJ1-3; no firm D call. In germline, CDR1 is SGHAT, CDR2 FQNNGV. The CDR3 spans 16 residues. The V end was cut by 3 bases, the J end by 2 bases, with 14 bases between. CDR3 DNA sequence: TGTGCCAGCAGCTTTCAGTCCGCGGGAACTGGAAACACCATATATTTT. Protein product: CASSFQSAGTGNTIYF. Looking up the rest from reference TRBV11-2 and TRBJ1-3 gives the full variable domain: EAGVAQSPRYKIIEKRQSVAFWCNPISGHATLYWYQQILGQGPKLLIQFQNNGVVDDSQLPKDRFSAERLKGVDSTLKIQPAKLEDSAVYLCASSFQSAGTGNTIYFGEGSWLTVV.

In this sample, this clonotype turned up a few times. The chain combines TRBV18 with TRBJ2-1, with D tentatively TRBD1 (6 bases). The CDR3 spans 13 residues. The V gene's germline CDR1 is KGHSH and CDR2 LQKENI. The V gene lost 6 bases and the J gene lost 8 bases, with 14 bases spanning the gap. The CDR3 nucleotides are TGTGCCAGCTCCCAGGGGTTGGGCGATGAGCAGTTCTTC. Translating gives CASSQGLGDEQFF.

This clonotype has just a few counts. The chain carries TRBV4-1 and TRBJ2-7; a possible D gene is TRBD1 (5 bases). This CDR3 is built from 16 residues. Germline V gene lookup returns CDR1 MGHRA and CDR2 YSYEKL. V was cut by 1 base and J by 2 bases, with 15 bases left in between. CDR3 sequence reads: CASSQAHSRATYEQYF. CDR3 sequence (DNA): TGCGCCAGCAGCCAAGCACATAGCAGGGCTACCTACGAGCAGTACTTC.